The 13 T cell receptor beta chains reported below all come from one sample, sequenced in a study of cytomegalovirus exposure and HLA in healthy donors. Repertoires were generated with immunoSEQ multiplex PCR, while TCRdb's copy carries only in-frame clones and drops some. The sample carries a few hundred thousand clones, approximately 80% recorded once. The sequenced sample was PBMCs. The receptors were gathered from a woman in her thirties in good health and CMV-seropositive.

The genes are TRBV29-1 and TRBJ2-1; 11 positions match TRBD2. This CDR3 has 16 residues. Germline V gene lookup returns CDR1 SQVTM and CDR2 ANQGSEA. V shed 7 bases, J shed 6 bases, and the junction held 14 bases outside the gene matches. Here the CDR3 DNA reads TGCAGCGCCTTATATTTACCGGGACTAGCGGTCAATGAGCAGTTCTTC. Translated: CSALYLPGLAVNEQFF.

This chain links TRBV2 with TRBJ2-7; the D gene is possibly TRBD1 (6 bases). The CDR3 is 13 residues long. The V and J ends lost 6 bases and 5 bases respectively, with 14 bases between them. CDR1 is SNHLY, CDR2 FYNNEI, per germline. CDR3 residues: CASRALAGDEQYF. In DNA, the CDR3 is TGTGCCAGCAGGGCCCTAGCAGGGGACGAGCAGTACTTC.

The chain recombines TRBV29-1 with TRBJ1-1, with D maybe TRBD1 (5 bases). Germline CDR1 SQVTM, CDR2 ANQGSEA. The CDR3 extends over 12 amino acids. V was trimmed by 6 bases and J by 3 bases, leaving 11 bases between them. In DNA, the CDR3 is TGCAGCGTGGGACGGGGGGACACTGAAGCTTTCTTT. It encodes CSVGRGDTEAFF.

The chain carries TRBV25-1 and TRBJ2-1, with 7 bases matching TRBD2. The CDR3 spans 17 residues. Germline V gene data show CDR1 as MGHDK and CDR2 as SYGVNS. Trimming removed 1 base from V and 1 base from J; junction bases left unmatched: 7. The CDR3 DNA reads TGTGCCAGCAGTGAATGGGAGGGAGGGCCTTCCTACAATGAGCAGTTCTTC. It translates to CASSEWEGGPSYNEQFF.

The rearrangement joins TRBV5-1 to TRBJ2-2; 7 bases align to TRBD2. J gave up 7 bases and V 0 bases, and 6 bases lay outside the gene matches. There are 15 residues in the CDR3. Germline loops: CDR1 SGHRS, CDR2 YFSETQ. The CDR3 DNA is TGCGCCAGCAGCTTGGGGGCGGGAGCCGTCGGGGAGCTGTTTTTT. Amino acids: CASSLGAGAVGELFF.

The rearrangement links TRBV7-2 to TRBJ2-1; TRBD2 matches at 12 bases. The J segment lost 3 bases and the V segment lost 5 bases, leaving 14 bases of the junction unmatched. The CDR3 is 19 amino acids. Germline V gene data show CDR1 as SGHTA and CDR2 as FQGNSA. CDR3 bases: TGTGCCAGCAGCCGGACTAGCGGGGCTTATTCGGGGTTCTACAATGAGCAGTTCTTC. Protein product: CASSRTSGAYSGFYNEQFF. The full variable domain, its missing parts supplied by reference TRBV7-2 and TRBJ2-1, is GAGVSQSPSNKVTEKGKDVELRCDPISGHTALYWYRQSLGQGLEFLIYFQGNSAPDKSGLPSDRFSAERTGGSVSTLTIQRTQQEDSAVYLCASSRTSGAYSGFYNEQFFGPGTRLTVL.

The chain links TRBV19 to TRBJ1-1, with D perhaps TRBD1 (5 bases). V shed 3 bases and J shed 0 bases, with 11 bases lying between them. CDR1 and CDR2 (germline): LNHDA, SQIVND (reference sequence). The CDR3 consists of 15 residues. The CDR3 region has the DNA TGTGCCAGTAGTATCCAGGGCCCAATGAACACTGAAGCTTTCTTT. Translated: CASSIQGPMNTEAFF.

The chain uses TRBV5-1 and TRBJ2-1; TRBD2 matches at 11 bases. This CDR3 spans 15 amino acids. The V gene's germline CDR1 is SGHRS and CDR2 YFSETQ. J gave up 5 bases and V 4 bases, and 5 bases lay outside the gene matches. The CDR3 nucleotides are TGCGCCAGCAGCCCCCAACTAGCGGGAGACAATGAGCAGTTCTTC. This translates into CASSPQLAGDNEQFF.

The count of this clone is one. The chain links TRBV6-5 to TRBJ2-1, with TRBD2 identical over 13 bases. The germline gives CDR1 MNHEY, CDR2 SVGAGI. J was trimmed by 7 bases and V by 3 bases; bases with no gene match: 6. CDR3 length equals 16 residues. CDR3 DNA: TGTGCCAGCAGTTATCGCGGGACTAGCGGGATGAATGAGCAGTTCTTC. Its translation is CASSYRGTSGMNEQFF.

This chain connects TRBV7-2 to TRBJ2-7; unclear D gene. V dropped 1 base and J dropped 6 bases, with 10 bases sitting between them. The germline V gene encodes CDR1 SGHTA and CDR2 FQGNSA. CDR3 length equals 13 residues. As DNA, the CDR3 is TGTGCCAGCAGCTTAGGCCGCACTCCCGAGCAGTACTTC. Translated, it gives CASSLGRTPEQYF.

The chain is built from TRBV2 and TRBJ1-5; D possibly corresponds to TRBD1 (6 bases). The CDR3 is 14 residues long. With 2 bases removed from V and 7 bases from J, the gap between germline ends came to 12 bases. Germline CDR1 reads SNHLY; CDR2 reads FYNNEI. The CDR3 DNA sequence: TGTGCCAGCAGTGAATGGGGCAGGGGACAGCCCCAGCATTTT. The encoded protein is CASSEWGRGQPQHF.

The chain uses TRBV6-1 and TRBJ1-5; 10 nucleotides match TRBD1. Germline CDR1 is MNHNS and CDR2 is SASEGT. The CDR3 sequence is 17 residues long. V was pared by 0 bases and J by 4 bases, with 6 bases of the junction left unmatched. This CDR3 is CASSEALGQGTNQPQHF. The CDR3 DNA reads TGTGCCAGCAGTGAAGCCCTGGGACAGGGGACGAATCAGCCCCAGCATTTT.

The rearrangement uses TRBV4-1 and TRBJ2-5, with 9 bases lining up with TRBD1. The CDR3 is made up of 16 amino acids. V was pared by 4 bases and J by 5 bases, with 11 bases of the junction left unmatched. Germline V gene lookup returns CDR1 MGHRA and CDR2 YSYEKL. CDR3 nucleotides: TGCGCCAGCAGCCCGGGACAGGGACGAATTGACGAGACCCAGTACTTC. The encoded protein is CASSPGQGRIDETQYF.